A selection of T cell receptor beta chains follows, all from one sample in a study of tumor and adjacent non-tumor tissue in lung cancer. A single record per CDR3 protein comes from TCRdb applying MiXCR to the multiplex PCR reads. The sample yields roughly 74,000 distinct CDR3 sequences, about 80% seen once. Sequencing was carried out using distant non-tumor lung tissue. The receptors come from a man aged 65 to 85 with non-small cell lung cancer. Both conserved end residues are part of each CDR3.

TRBJ2-7,TRBV6-1,CASSEGAGGPDEQYF
TRBJ2-6,TRBV6-1,CARGAGLHWSF
TRBJ1-4,TRBV10-3,CAISRLGNNEKLFF
TRBJ2-2,TRBV28,CASLGDRANGELFF
TRBJ1-5,TRBV28,CASIIGGGPNSNQPQHF
TRBJ2-1,TRBV10-1,CTSGRGGSHNEQFF
TRBJ2-1,TRBV10-3,CAISSGQGEHEHFF
TRBJ1-4,TRBV28,CARSWTGELGKLFF
TRBJ2-5,TRBV11-3,CASSLDSRPVETQYF
TRBJ1-1,TRBV4-1,CASSQGLGRLGIEAFF
TRBJ2-7,TRBV12-3/TRBV12-4,CASSRGRHDQYF
TRBJ2-3,TRBV14,CASSQGAHSGGPTDTQYF
TRBJ2-7,TRBV12-3/TRBV12-4,CASSSTSGRTYKQYF
TRBJ1-4,TRBV4-2,CASSPVRGNIEKLFF
TRBJ2-7,TRBV20-1,CSVDPEGAYEQYF
TRBJ2-6,TRBV6-5,CASSSGAGGSGANVLTF
TRBJ2-2,TRBV6-6,CASSYASFDWTGSTGELFF
TRBJ2-5,TRBV6-2/TRBV6-3,CASSFKETQYF
TRBJ2-1,TRBV4-1,CASSQGGFLNEQFF
TRBJ2-6,TRBV27,CASSVDGANVLTF
TRBJ2-2,TRBV27,CASSFGTANTGELFF
TRBJ2-5,TRBV11-2,CANSLDGRDETQYF
TRBJ2-7,TRBV6-5,CASSYLGSEYF
TRBJ1-1,TRBV5-1,CASSLVPGVHTEAFF
TRBJ2-7,TRBV11-2,CASSLEQVSYEQYF
TRBJ1-1,TRBV11-3,CASSFRNRTLGTEAFF
TRBJ2-1,TRBV12-3/TRBV12-4,CASSHPHKLAGSYDGQFF
TRBJ2-3,TRBV5-6,CASCLGPRSTDTQYF
TRBJ2-5,TRBV12-3/TRBV12-4,CTSSGLAGVVETHYF
TRBJ2-7,TRBV10-3,CAISPYRVYEQYF
TRBJ2-1,TRBV11-2,CTSSLGRSTYTEQFF
TRBJ1-1,TRBV4-1,CASSQTTGANTEAFF
TRBJ2-3,TRBV20-1,CSARVEWGDTDTQYF
TRBJ1-3,TRBV20-1,CSSRDSLGVNTIYF
TRBJ1-1,TRBV20-1,CSVTTGFELGTEAFF
TRBJ1-5,TRBV12-3/TRBV12-4,CNSSSTGRNNLPQHF
TRBJ1-2,TRBV29-1,CNVLQTGAYGYTF
TRBJ1-2,TRBV6-5,CASFVGLYGYTF
TRBJ2-3,TRBV11-3,CASSLRGSRGRAKYAVF
TRBJ2-7,TRBV14,CASSQCDGRTSYEQYF
TRBJ2-3,TRBV27,CASSLRPPLGNMVDTQYF
.,TRBV28,CASRGTGYYQPQYF
TRBJ2-3,TRBV7-8,CVSRLRLAGPDTQYF
TRBJ1-1,TRBV11-3,CSSSPRVLNTVAFF
TRBJ1-6,TRBV6-5,CASTTVERLNSPLQF
TRBJ2-7,TRBV10-2,CASSVDTDLLEQYF
TRBJ2-1,TRBV6-6,CASRGRLDEQFF
TRBJ1-5,TRBV7-9,CVSSHGGLYQPQHF
TRBJ2-3,TRBV2,CASSEDYRTDTQYF
TRBJ2-2,TRBV6-6,CARGYANFNWTGPTGELFF
TRBJ1-2,TRBV27,CASSLSIMRGTEVYGYTF
TRBJ2-7,TRBV5-1,CASSFAYEQYF
TRBJ2-1,TRBV4-3,CASGQELTGRRAHEQFF
TRBJ2-1,TRBV29-1,CNAGLAGGNERFF
TRBJ2-5,TRBV12-3/TRBV12-4,CVRRKSDHPTSGLPQETQYF
TRBJ1-1,TRBV11-3,CVSRGQGRSEAFF
TRBJ2-3,TRBV4-2,CASSQYRRTTGTQYF
TRBJ2-3,TRBV11-3,CASTRREVTTDTQYF